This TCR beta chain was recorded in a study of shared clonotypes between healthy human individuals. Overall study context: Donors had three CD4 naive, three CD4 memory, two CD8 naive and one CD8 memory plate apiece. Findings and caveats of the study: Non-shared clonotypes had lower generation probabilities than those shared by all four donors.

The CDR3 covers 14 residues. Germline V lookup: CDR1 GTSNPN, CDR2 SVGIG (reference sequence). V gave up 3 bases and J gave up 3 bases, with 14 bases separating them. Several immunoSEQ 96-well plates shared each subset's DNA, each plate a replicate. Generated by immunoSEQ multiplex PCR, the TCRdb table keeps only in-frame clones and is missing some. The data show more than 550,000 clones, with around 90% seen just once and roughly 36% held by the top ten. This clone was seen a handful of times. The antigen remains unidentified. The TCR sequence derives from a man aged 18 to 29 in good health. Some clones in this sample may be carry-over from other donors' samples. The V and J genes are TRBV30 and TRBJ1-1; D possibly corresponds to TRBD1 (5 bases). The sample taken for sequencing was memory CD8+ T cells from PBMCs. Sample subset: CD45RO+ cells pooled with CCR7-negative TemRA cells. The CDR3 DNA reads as TGTGCCTGGAGCGACAGTAGACGGGACACTGAAGCTTTCTTT. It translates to CAWSDSRRDTEAFF.